These 12 T cell receptor beta chains originate from one sample sequenced in a study of blood T cell repertoires in COVID-19. TCRdb keeps only in-frame clones here, not all; method: immunoSEQ multiplex PCR. The sample yields over 25,000 clones, approximately 85% seen once. Specimen: peripheral blood. These receptors were collected from a human donor in a cohort sampled during active COVID-19.

The chain has TRBV19 and TRBJ2-1; D is uncertain. Trimming shortened V by 3 bases and J by 0 bases, and 9 bases separated the two germline ends. This CDR3 is built from 15 residues. CDR1 is LNHDA and CDR2 is SQIVND in the germline V gene (reference sequence). As DNA, the CDR3 is TGTGCCAGTAGTATTAGCCACGACTCCTACAATGAGCAGTTCTTC. It translates to CASSISHDSYNEQFF.

The chain employs TRBV5-1 and TRBJ1-4; D not certain. Looked up from germline, CDR1 is SGHRS and CDR2 is YFSETQ. V lost 4 bases, J lost 8 bases, and 18 bases lay in between. This CDR3 is built from 15 residues. CDR3 protein: CASSLGPTSGEKLFF. DNA of the CDR3: TGCGCCAGCAGCCTGGGCCCCACTTCGGGAGAAAAACTGTTTTTT.

The rearrangement uses TRBV5-1 and TRBJ1-4; D uncertain. The CDR3 has 15 residues. The germline V gene encodes CDR1 SGHRS and CDR2 YFSETQ. V lost 0 bases and J 4 bases, leaving 10 bases between the germline ends. CDR3 DNA: TGCGCCAGCAGCTTGGGTGGGAGCTTTAATGAAAAACTGTTTTTT. Translated, it gives CASSLGGSFNEKLFF.

V usage is TRBV11-2 and J usage is TRBJ1-5, with a weak D call TRBD1 (5 bases). The V end lost 1 base, the J end lost 2 bases, and 9 bases lay between the germline ends. CDR3 size: 15 residues. Germline V lookup: CDR1 SGHAT, CDR2 FQNNGV. CDR3 sequence reads: CASSLAAQGNQPQHF. For the CDR3, the DNA is TGTGCCAGCAGCTTAGCGGCACAGGGCAATCAGCCCCAGCATTTT.

The chain has TRBV19 and TRBJ2-2, with D tentatively TRBD1 (6 bases). Germline CDR1 LNHDA, CDR2 SQIVND (reference sequence). The CDR3 runs to 14 residues. V lost 5 bases and J 2 bases, leaving 9 bases between the germline ends. The CDR3 DNA reads as TGTGCCAGTAGTGGGGGACACAACACCGGGGAGCTGTTTTTT. Translating it yields CASSGGHNTGELFF.

The CDR3 nucleotides read TGCGCCAGCAGCTTCCGATCCCACTTTGGGGCGCTGAGCTCCTACAATGAGCAGTTCTTC. This translates into CASSFRSHFGALSSYNEQFF. The gene calls are TRBV5-1 and TRBJ2-1, with a tentative D call TRBD1 (5 bases). The CDR3 spans 20 residues. Trimming cost V 2 bases and J 0 bases, with 24 bases left between them. Germline V CDR1 and CDR2: SGHRS, YFSETQ.

The chain is built from TRBV6-4 and TRBJ2-2, with no clear D. The CDR3 extends over 14 amino acids. Germline CDR1 MRHNA, CDR2 SNTAGT. V dropped 6 bases and J dropped 1 base, with 9 bases sitting between them. DNA of the CDR3: TGTGCCAGCAGCCTTACACAGAACACCGGGGAGCTGTTTTTT. Translated: CASSLTQNTGELFF.

The genes are TRBV7-3 and TRBJ2-1, with D unclear. CDR1 SGHTA and CDR2 FQGTGA come from the germline V gene. CDR3 length equals 13 residues. V was cut by 5 bases and J by 8 bases, with 13 bases left in between. The CDR3 nucleotides are TGTGCCAGCAGCGAACAACATAGCCATGAGCAGTTCTTC. This translates into CASSEQHSHEQFF. The full variable domain, in which reference TRBV7-3 and TRBJ2-1 provide the parts outside the CDR3, is GAGVSQTPSNKVTEKGKYVELRCDPISGHTALYWYRQSLGQGPEFLIYFQGTGAADDSGLPNDRFFAVRPEGSVSTLKIQRTERGDSAVYLCASSEQHSHEQFFGPGTRLTVL.

This chain joins TRBV19 and TRBJ1-5, with a possible D match to TRBD1 (6 bases). The CDR3 is 14 amino acids. The V gene lost 2 bases and the J gene lost 3 bases, with 8 bases spanning the gap. The germline CDR1 and CDR2 sequences are LNHDA and SQIVND (reference sequence). CDR3 bases: TGTGCCAGTAGTATAAGGGGGTTCAATCAGCCCCAGCATTTT. Encoded protein: CASSIRGFNQPQHF.

This chain joins TRBV18 and TRBJ1-5, with 8 bases fitting TRBD1. V gave up 1 base and J gave up 6 bases; unmatched junction bases: 5. From germline, CDR1 is KGHSH and CDR2 LQKENI. The CDR3 sequence is 15 residues long. In DNA, the CDR3 is TGTGCCAGCTCACCACGAGACAGGGGAAGTCAGCCCCAGCATTTT. Protein product: CASSPRDRGSQPQHF.

The gene calls are TRBV6-6 and TRBJ1-4; a possible D gene is TRBD1 (5 bases). V lost 6 bases, J lost 7 bases, and 21 bases lay in between. There are 16 residues in the CDR3. CDR1 is MNHNY and CDR2 is SVGAGI in the germline V gene (reference sequence). CDR3 loop: CASSRTLQVYPEKLFF. Written as DNA, the CDR3 is TGTGCCAGCAGCCGTACCTTACAGGTTTACCCTGAAAAACTGTTTTTT.

The chain carries TRBV6-6 and TRBJ1-2; 8 positions agree with TRBD1. CDR1 is MNHNY and CDR2 is SVGAGI in the germline V gene (reference sequence). Unmatched junction bases numbered 10, after V lost 6 bases and J lost 1 base. The CDR3 is made up of 16 amino acids. The CDR3 here is CASSRAGTGFNYGYTF. The CDR3 nucleotides read TGTGCCAGCAGCCGCGCCGGGACAGGATTTAACTATGGCTACACCTTC.